Presented here are 10 T cell receptor beta chains from one specimen sequenced in a study of cytomegalovirus exposure and HLA in healthy donors. The table came from immunoSEQ multiplex PCR; TCRdb's copy has only in-frame clones and leaves some out. The table lists about 220,000 clones, roughly 89% of them singletons. Sequences were obtained from PBMCs. These TCRs come from a man between 18 and 35 years old in good health and CMV-seronegative.

With respect to this clone: The sample holds other DNA sequences that translate to the same CDR3. The gene calls are TRBV5-6 and TRBJ2-1; TRBD2 is a possible D gene (6 bases). The germline V and J ends were trimmed by 1 base and 0 bases, with 8 bases remaining between them. Germline CDR1 and CDR2: SGHDT and YYEEEE. The CDR3 consists of 15 residues. This CDR3 reads CASSLRGSSYNEQFF. DNA of the CDR3: TGTGCCAGCAGCTTGCGGGGGAGCTCCTACAATGAGCAGTTCTTC.

V and J are TRBV4-3 and TRBJ2-5, with D tentatively TRBD1 (6 bases). The V gene's germline CDR1 is LGHNA and CDR2 YSLEER. This CDR3 has 16 residues. Trimming pared 1 base from V and 4 bases from J, leaving 16 bases between. The CDR3 loop reads CASSQGQNRAAETQYF. For the CDR3, the DNA is TGCGCCAGCAGCCAAGGCCAGAACAGGGCCGCAGAGACCCAGTACTTC.

V usage is TRBV4-3 and J usage is TRBJ1-2; D is ambiguous. The ends were cut back, 4 bases at V and 7 bases at J, with 19 bases in the middle. The CDR3 has 15 residues. Germline V gives CDR1 LGHNA, CDR2 YSLEER. The CDR3 bases are TGCGCCAGCAGCCGCGGCGGAGGTCTCTATAGTGGCTACACCTTC. The encoded protein is CASSRGGGLYSGYTF.

The J gene is TRBJ1-5, the V gene TRBV4-3; D may be TRBD1 (5 bases). Trimming removed 0 bases from V and 5 bases from J, with 11 bases in between. Germline values: CDR1 LGHNA, CDR2 YSLEER. CDR3 length equals 15 residues. The CDR3 region has the DNA TGCGCCAGCAGCCAAGATTGGGGGGTCGATCAGCCCCAGCATTTT. Translation: CASSQDWGVDQPQHF.

This clone was detected only once. The chain joins TRBV4-1 to TRBJ2-2; D is unclear. CDR1 is MGHRA, CDR2 YSYEKL, per germline. V was pared by 3 bases and J by 5 bases, with 4 bases between. The CDR3 has 12 amino acids. This CDR3 is CASSHSTGELFF. The DNA of the CDR3 is TGCGCCAGCAGCCACTCGACCGGGGAGCTGTTTTTT.

This chain uses TRBV13 with TRBJ2-7; TRBD1 aligns across 9 bases. Germline-derived CDR1 and CDR2 are PRHDT and FYEKMQ (reference sequence). The CDR3 sequence is 14 residues long. V gave up 5 bases and J gave up 6 bases; unmatched junction bases: 8. The CDR3 sequence is CASSPNRGPVEQYF. CDR3 in DNA: TGTGCCAGCAGCCCTAACAGGGGGCCGGTCGAGCAGTACTTC.

The chain combines TRBV30 with TRBJ1-4, with D maybe TRBD1 (5 bases). Germline V CDR1 and CDR2: GTSNPN, SVGIG (reference sequence). The CDR3 contains 10 residues. V lost 8 bases to trimming and J lost 8 bases, with 9 bases between them. The CDR3 DNA is TGTGCCGCTGGGGCCGAAAAACTGTTTTTT. Protein sequence: CAAGAEKLFF.

The chain couples TRBV6-1 to TRBJ2-1, with 14 bases aligning to TRBD2. The V gene end was trimmed by 3 bases and the J gene end by 8 bases; junction bases not matched to a gene: 3. CDR3 length: 15 amino acids. Germline loops: CDR1 MNHNS, CDR2 SASEGT. The CDR3: CASSEGTSGRHEQFF. The DNA for the CDR3 is TGTGCCAGCAGTGAGGGGACTAGCGGGAGACATGAGCAGTTCTTC.

The rearrangement links TRBV30 to TRBJ2-3, with TRBD2 as a possible D gene (6 bases). The CDR3 covers 15 residues. The V and J ends lost 0 bases and 2 bases respectively, with 12 bases between them. Germline V gene data show CDR1 as GTSNPN and CDR2 as SVGIG (reference sequence). CDR3 sequence (DNA): TGTGCCTGGAGTGTTGGTAGCGGAAACACAGATACGCAGTATTTT. This codes for CAWSVGSGNTDTQYF.

The rearrangement joins TRBV19 to TRBJ1-5; possible D gene TRBD1, 6 bases. This CDR3 region has 15 residues. Germline V gene data show CDR1 as LNHDA and CDR2 as SQIVND (reference sequence). V was clipped by 5 bases and J by 1 base, with 12 bases between them. CDR3 nucleotide sequence: TGTGCCAGTAGTGCCCGGACAGCAAGCAATCAGCCCCAGCATTTT. Translated, it gives CASSARTASNQPQHF.